This T cell receptor (beta chain) is from a study of blood T cell repertoires in COVID-19. Study overall: Collection of acute and convalescent COVID-19 samples took place in the United States, Italy and Spain.

Data came from immunoSEQ multiplex PCR; TCRdb stores just in-frame clones and leaves some out. The sample consists of some 270,000 clones, 75% to 90% of them appearing once. Trimming removed 4 bases from V and 5 bases from J; junction bases left unmatched: 8. Germline assignment: CDR1 SGHKS and CDR2 YYEKEE (reference sequence). This CDR3 has 15 amino acids. Allocation to cohorts depended on clinical history reported by the participants. Among Cohort 3 donors, those recovered had two negative PCRs, clearance, or symptom resolution. Sequenced sample: PBMCs or T cells enriched from blood (not recorded which). This receptor was obtained from a woman in her thirties or forties who had recovered from COVID-19. The chain joins TRBV5-5 to TRBJ2-7, with TRBD2 matching 11 bases. CDR3 sequence (DNA): TGTGCCAGCAGCCTAATAGCGGGGGGGACCCACGAGCAGTACTTC. It is translated as CASSLIAGGTHEQYF.